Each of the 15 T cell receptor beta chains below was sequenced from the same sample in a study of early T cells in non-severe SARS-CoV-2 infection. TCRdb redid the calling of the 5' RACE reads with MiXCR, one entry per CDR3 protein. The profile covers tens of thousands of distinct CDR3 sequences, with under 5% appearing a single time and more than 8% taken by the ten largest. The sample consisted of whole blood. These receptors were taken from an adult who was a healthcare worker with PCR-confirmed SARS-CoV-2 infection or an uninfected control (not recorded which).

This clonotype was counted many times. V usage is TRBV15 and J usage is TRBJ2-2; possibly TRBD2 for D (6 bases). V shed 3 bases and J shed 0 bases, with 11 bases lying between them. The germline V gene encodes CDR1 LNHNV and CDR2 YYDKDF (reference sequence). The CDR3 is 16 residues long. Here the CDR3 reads CATSRGGGANTGELFF. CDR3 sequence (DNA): TGTGCCACCAGCAGGGGTGGCGGGGCGAACACCGGGGAGCTGTTTTTT.

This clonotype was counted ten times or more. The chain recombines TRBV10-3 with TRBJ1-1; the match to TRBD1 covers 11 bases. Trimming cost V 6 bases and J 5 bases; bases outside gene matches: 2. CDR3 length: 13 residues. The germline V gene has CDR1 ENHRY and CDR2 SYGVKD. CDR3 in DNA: TGTGCCATCAGCCGGGACAGGGGGACTGAAGCTTTCTTT. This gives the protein CAISRDRGTEAFF.

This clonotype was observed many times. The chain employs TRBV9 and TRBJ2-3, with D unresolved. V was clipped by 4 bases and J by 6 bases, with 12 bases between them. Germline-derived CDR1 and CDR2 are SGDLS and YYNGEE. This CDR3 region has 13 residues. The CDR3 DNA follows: TGTGCCAGCAGCCCCCAAGCCGGGGATACGCAGTATTTT. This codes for CASSPQAGDTQYF.

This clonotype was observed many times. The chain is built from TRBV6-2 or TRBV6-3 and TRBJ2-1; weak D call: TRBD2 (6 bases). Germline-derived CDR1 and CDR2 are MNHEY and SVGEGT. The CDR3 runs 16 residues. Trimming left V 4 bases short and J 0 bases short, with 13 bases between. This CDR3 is CASSSHMTSSYNEQFF. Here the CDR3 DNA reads TGTGCCAGCAGTTCACACATGACTAGCTCCTACAATGAGCAGTTCTTC.

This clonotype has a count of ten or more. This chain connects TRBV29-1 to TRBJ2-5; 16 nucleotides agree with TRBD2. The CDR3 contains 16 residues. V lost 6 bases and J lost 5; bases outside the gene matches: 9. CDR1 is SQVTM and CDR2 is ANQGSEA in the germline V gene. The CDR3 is CSVGKGLAGGFETQYF. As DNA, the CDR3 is TGCAGCGTGGGAAAGGGACTAGCGGGAGGGTTTGAGACCCAGTACTTC.

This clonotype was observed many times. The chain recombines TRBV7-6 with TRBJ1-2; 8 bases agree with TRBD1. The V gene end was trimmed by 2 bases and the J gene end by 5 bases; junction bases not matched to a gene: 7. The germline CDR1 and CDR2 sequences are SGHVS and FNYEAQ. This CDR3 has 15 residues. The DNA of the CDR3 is TGTGCCAGCAGCTTAACGGGACAGGACTGGTATGGCTACACCTTC. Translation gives CASSLTGQDWYGYTF.

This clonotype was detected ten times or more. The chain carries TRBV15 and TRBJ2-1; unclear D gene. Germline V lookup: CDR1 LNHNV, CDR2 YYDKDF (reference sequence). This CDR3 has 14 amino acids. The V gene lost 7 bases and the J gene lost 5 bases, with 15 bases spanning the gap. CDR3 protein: CATKVQRQNNEQFF. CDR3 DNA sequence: TGTGCCACCAAGGTACAACGGCAAAACAATGAGCAGTTCTTC.

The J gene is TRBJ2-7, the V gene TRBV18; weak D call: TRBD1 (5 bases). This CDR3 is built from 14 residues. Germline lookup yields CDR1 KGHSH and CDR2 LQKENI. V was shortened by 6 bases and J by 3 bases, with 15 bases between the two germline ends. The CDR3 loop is CASSQETGIYEQYF. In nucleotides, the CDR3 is TGTGCCAGCTCTCAAGAAACAGGTATCTACGAGCAGTACTTC.

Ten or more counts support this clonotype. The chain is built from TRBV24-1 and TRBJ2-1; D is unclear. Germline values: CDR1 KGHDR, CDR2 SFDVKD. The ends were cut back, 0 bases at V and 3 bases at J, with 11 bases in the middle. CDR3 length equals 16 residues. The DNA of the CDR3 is TGTGCCACCAGTGATTTGAGGCCCGCCGGCTACAATGAGCAGTTCTTC. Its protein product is CATSDLRPAGYNEQFF.

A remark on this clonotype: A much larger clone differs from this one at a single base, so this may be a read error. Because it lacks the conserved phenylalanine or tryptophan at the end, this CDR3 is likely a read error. The CDR3 reads CSVRTGLLSTDTQYY. In nucleotides, the CDR3 is TGCAGCGTGAGGACAGGGCTGTTAAGCACAGATACGCAGTATTAT. The chain links TRBV29-1 to TRBJ2-3; 8 bases are shared with TRBD1. Germline CDR1 SQVTM, CDR2 ANQGSEA. The J segment lost 0 bases and the V segment lost 6 bases, leaving 8 bases of the junction unmatched. This CDR3 is 15 amino acids long.

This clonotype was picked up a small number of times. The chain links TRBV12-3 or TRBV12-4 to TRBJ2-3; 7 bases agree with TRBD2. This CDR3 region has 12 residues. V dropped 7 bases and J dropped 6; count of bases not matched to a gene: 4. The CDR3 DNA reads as TGTGCCAGCAAGGTGCGGGGGGATACGCAGTATTTT. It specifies CASKVRGDTQYF.

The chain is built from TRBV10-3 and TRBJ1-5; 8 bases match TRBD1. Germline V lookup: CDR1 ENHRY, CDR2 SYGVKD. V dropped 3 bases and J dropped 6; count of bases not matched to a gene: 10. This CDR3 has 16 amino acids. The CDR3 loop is CAISDPAGQGAQPQHF. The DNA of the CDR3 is TGTGCCATCAGTGACCCCGCCGGACAGGGTGCTCAGCCCCAGCATTTT.

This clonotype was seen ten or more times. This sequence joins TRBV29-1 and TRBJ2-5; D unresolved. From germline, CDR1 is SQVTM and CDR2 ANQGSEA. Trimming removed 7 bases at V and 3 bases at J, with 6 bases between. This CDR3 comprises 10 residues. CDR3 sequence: CSGREETQYF. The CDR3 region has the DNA TGCAGCGGCCGAGAAGAGACCCAGTACTTC. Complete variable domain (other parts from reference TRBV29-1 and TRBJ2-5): SAVISQKPSRDICQRGTSLTIQCQVDSQVTMMFWYRQQPGQSLTLIATANQGSEATYESGFVIDKFPISRPNLTFSTLTVSNMSPEDSSIYLCSGREETQYFGPGTRLLVL.

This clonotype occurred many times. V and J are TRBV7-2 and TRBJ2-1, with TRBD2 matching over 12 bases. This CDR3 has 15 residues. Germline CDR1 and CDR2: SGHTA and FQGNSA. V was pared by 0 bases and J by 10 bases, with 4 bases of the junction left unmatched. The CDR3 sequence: CASSLALAGGGEQFF. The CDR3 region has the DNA TGTGCCAGCAGCTTAGCACTAGCGGGGGGAGGGGAGCAGTTCTTC.

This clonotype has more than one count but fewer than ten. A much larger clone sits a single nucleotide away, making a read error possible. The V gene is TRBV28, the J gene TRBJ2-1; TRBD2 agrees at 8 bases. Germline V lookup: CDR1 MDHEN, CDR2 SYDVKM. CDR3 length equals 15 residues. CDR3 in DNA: TGTGCCAGCAGTTGGTACGGGACTAGTGTTCTTGAGCGGTTCTTC. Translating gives CASSWYGTSVLERFF.